The 3 T cell receptor beta chains below all came from one sample that was sequenced in a study of T cell changes during pregnancy in multiple sclerosis. The data were produced by immunoSEQ multiplex PCR, yet TCRdb's version contains in-frame clones alone and is incomplete. The sample holds over 20,000 clones, about 87% seen once. Sequences were derived from CD8+ T cells from peripheral blood mononuclear cells, sampled in the second trimester of pregnancy. Receptors originate from a female donor in good health, enrolled as a control in a pregnancy study.

Regarding this clone: This specimen includes other DNA sequences encoding the same CDR3. The J gene is TRBJ2-7, the V gene TRBV7-9; TRBD2 is a possible D gene (6 bases). The CDR3 has 12 residues. Germline CDR1 reads SEHNR; CDR2 reads FQNEAQ (reference sequence). V gave up 5 bases and J gave up 3 bases, with 8 bases separating them. CDR3 amino acids: CASSPRGYEQYF. CDR3 DNA sequence: TGTGCCAGCAGCCCGCGGGGCTACGAGCAGTACTTC.

V and J are TRBV4-3 and TRBJ2-7, with 9 bases matching TRBD1. The CDR3 spans 14 residues. Germline lookup yields CDR1 LGHNA and CDR2 YSLEER. V shed 5 bases, J shed 2 bases, and the junction held 4 bases outside the gene matches. The CDR3 region is CASSAGTGTYEQYF. CDR3 sequence (DNA): TGCGCCAGCAGCGCCGGGACAGGGACCTACGAGCAGTACTTC.

The chain combines TRBV11-2 with TRBJ1-2; 8 bases match TRBD1. CDR3 length: 13 amino acids. Per germline, CDR1 SGHAT and CDR2 FQNNGV. The trim removed 5 bases at V and 8 bases at J, leaving 7 bases unmatched. CDR3 nucleotides: TGTGCCAGCAGCCACGGACAGGGCGGCGGCTACACCTTC. It translates to CASSHGQGGGYTF. The complete variable domain, with remaining parts taken from reference TRBV11-2 and TRBJ1-2, reads EAGVAQSPRYKIIEKRQSVAFWCNPISGHATLYWYQQILGQGPKLLIQFQNNGVVDDSQLPKDRFSAERLKGVDSTLKIQPAKLEDSAVYLCASSHGQGGGYTFGSGTRLTVV.